Below, 28 T cell receptor beta chains from the same sample are listed, as sequenced in a study of T cell responses to AZD1222 COVID-19 vaccine. TCRdb's copy holds only in-frame clones and misses some; the assay was immunoSEQ multiplex PCR. The sample lists under 130,000 clones, over 75% occurring once. Specimen: peripheral blood, collected on day 0 of AZD1222 vaccination. The receptors were gathered from an adult in good health.

V is TRBV19 and J is TRBJ2-7; TRBD2 matches 13 bases. The CDR3 spans 14 residues. V lost 6 bases and J lost 7; bases outside the gene matches: 6. Germline V gene lookup returns CDR1 LNHDA and CDR2 SQIVND (reference sequence). The CDR3 DNA reads as TGTGCCAGTAGGCGGACTAGCGGGAGCCTGGAGCAGTACTTC. As protein: CASRRTSGSLEQYF.

The chain couples TRBV29-1 to TRBJ1-2, with 8 bases fitting TRBD1. Germline loops: CDR1 SQVTM, CDR2 ANQGSEA. The CDR3 consists of 13 residues. The V segment lost 6 bases and the J segment 8 bases; nucleotides outside the gene matches: 11. CDR3 sequence: CSVDRGNGRGYTF. CDR3 coding DNA: TGCAGCGTCGACAGGGGAAATGGAAGAGGCTACACCTTC. The full variable domain, completed using reference TRBV29-1 and TRBJ1-2, is SAVISQKPSRDICQRGTSLTIQCQVDSQVTMMFWYRQQPGQSLTLIATANQGSEATYESGFVIDKFPISRPNLTFSTLTVSNMSPEDSSIYLCSVDRGNGRGYTFGSGTRLTVV.

This chain links TRBV6-5 with TRBJ1-5; D might be TRBD1 (6 bases). The CDR3 extends over 15 amino acids. Germline V gene sequence: CDR1 MNHEY, CDR2 SVGAGI. The V end lost 8 bases, the J end lost 6 bases, and 20 bases lay between the germline ends. The CDR3 sequence is CASSISGVIGQPQHF. CDR3 nucleotides: TGTGCCAGCTCAATTTCAGGGGTTATAGGTCAGCCCCAGCATTTT.

The chain carries TRBV7-2 and TRBJ1-5, with unresolved D. Between the trimmed V and J ends, which lost 4 bases and 0 bases, there was a span of 1 base. The CDR3 spans 12 residues. Germline V gene sequence: CDR1 SGHTA, CDR2 FQGNSA. The CDR3 DNA sequence: TGTGCCAGCAGCTATAGCAATCAGCCCCAGCATTTT. The encoded protein is CASSYSNQPQHF.

The rearrangement links TRBV4-3 to TRBJ2-3; D may be TRBD1 (6 bases). The CDR3 spans 18 residues. Looked up from germline, CDR1 is LGHNA and CDR2 is YSLEER. Trimming left V 0 bases short and J 2 bases short, with 18 bases between. DNA of the CDR3: TGCGCCAGCAGCCAAGATTTCCGCCGTGGGACAACCACAGATACGCAGTATTTT. This gives the protein CASSQDFRRGTTTDTQYF.

Note on this clone: One end of the junction is discordant with germline, which a read error may explain. V gene TRBV7-7 combines with J gene TRBJ2-2; D is possibly TRBD1 (6 bases). The CDR3 is 13 amino acids. Germline V lookup: CDR1 SSHAT, CDR2 FNYEAQ (reference sequence). The DNA of the CDR3 is TGTGCTAGCAGCCGACAGGCGGCCGGGGAGCTGTTTTTT. Protein sequence: CASSRQAAGELFF.

The chain carries TRBV7-9 and TRBJ2-3, with D hard to call. The CDR3 length is 10 residues. V was shortened by 3 bases and J by 8 bases, with 3 bases between the two germline ends. Looked up from germline, CDR1 is SEHNR and CDR2 is FQNEAQ (reference sequence). CDR3 DNA: TGTGCCAGCAGCTTCCCTACGCAGTATTTT. Translating it yields CASSFPTQYF.

The V and J genes are TRBV5-1 and TRBJ2-5; 8 bases fit TRBD2. Germline loops: CDR1 SGHRS, CDR2 YFSETQ. The CDR3 runs 15 residues. J gave up 5 bases and V 4 bases, and 10 bases lay outside the gene matches. The CDR3 loop reads CASSAGLASWETQYF. CDR3 DNA sequence: TGCGCCAGCAGCGCTGGACTAGCCAGTTGGGAGACCCAGTACTTC. The whole variable domain, filled in from reference TRBV5-1 and TRBJ2-5, reads KAGVTQTPRYLIKTRGQQVTLSCSPISGHRSVSWYQQTPGQGLQFLFEYFSETQRNKGNFPGRFSGRQFSNSRSEMNVSTLELGDSALYLCASSAGLASWETQYFGPGTRLLVL.

V gene TRBV6-2 or TRBV6-3 combines with J gene TRBJ1-1; a weak D match, TRBD1 (6 bases). V lost 2 bases to trimming and J lost 6 bases, with 13 bases between them. This CDR3 has 14 residues. The germline gives CDR1 MNHEY, CDR2 SVGEGT. CDR3 amino acids: CASSYGLDRAEAFF. The CDR3 DNA reads as TGTGCCAGCAGTTACGGATTGGACAGAGCTGAAGCTTTCTTT.

This chain uses TRBV4-2 with TRBJ2-1; 8 nucleotides align to TRBD1. Germline CDR1 LGHNA, CDR2 YNFKEQ. The CDR3 has 15 residues. V was pared by 6 bases and J by 3 bases, with 7 bases of the junction left unmatched. The CDR3 DNA reads TGTGCCAGCAGATCGCAGGGGGCGTTCTACAATGAGCAGTTCTTC. It yields the protein CASRSQGAFYNEQFF.

This clone was detected once. Here the CDR3 DNA reads TGCAGCGTCGGGGGGGGACAGGCCCGCGATGAGCAGTTCTTC. This gives the protein CSVGGGQARDEQFF. The J gene is TRBJ2-1, the V gene TRBV29-1; D is perhaps TRBD1 or TRBD2 (8 bases each). The CDR3 runs to 14 residues. V dropped 6 bases and J dropped 8 bases, with 20 bases sitting between them. Germline V gene data show CDR1 as SQVTM and CDR2 as ANQGSEA.

The chain couples TRBV2 to TRBJ1-4; maybe TRBD1 (5 bases). Germline V CDR1 and CDR2: SNHLY, FYNNEI. Between the trimmed V and J ends, which lost 8 bases and 5 bases, there was a span of 6 bases. The CDR3 extends over 11 amino acids. The CDR3 is CASRGNEKLFF. The CDR3 bases are TGTGCCAGCCGGGGGAATGAAAAACTGTTTTTT.

The rearrangement joins TRBV2 to TRBJ2-5; D call uncertain. Trimming stripped 6 bases from V and 9 bases from J, with 17 bases between. CDR3 length equals 13 residues. In germline, CDR1 is SNHLY, CDR2 FYNNEI. CDR3 DNA sequence: TGTGCCAGCAGGGACGGACGAGAGTCGGCCCAGTACTTC. Encoded protein: CASRDGRESAQYF.

This chain links TRBV6-6 with TRBJ2-2, with 8 bases fitting TRBD1. Germline CDR1 MNHNY, CDR2 SVGAGI (reference sequence). The CDR3 length is 17 residues. V lost 5 bases, J lost 6 bases, and 14 bases stayed unmatched. CDR3 sequence (DNA): TGTGCCAGCAGTCCGACTTCTGATGACAGGGGATCCGGGGAGCTGTTTTTT. This codes for CASSPTSDDRGSGELFF.

The V gene is TRBV4-3, the J gene TRBJ2-3; D may correspond to TRBD1 or TRBD2 (5 bases each). Trimming took 0 bases from V and 7 from J, leaving 14 bases between them. The length of the CDR3 is 15 residues. Germline V gene lookup returns CDR1 LGHNA and CDR2 YSLEER. CDR3 region: CASSQDPSWGNTQYF. The CDR3 nucleotides read TGCGCCAGCAGCCAAGATCCATCGTGGGGGAATACGCAGTATTTT.

This chain uses TRBV11-3 with TRBJ2-1; no definite D call. Per germline, CDR1 SGHNT and CDR2 YENEEA. V lost 1 base, J lost 0 bases, and 7 bases lay in between. The CDR3 contains 15 residues. CDR3 sequence reads: CASSLAQSSYNEQFF. DNA for the CDR3: TGTGCCAGCAGCTTAGCCCAGAGCTCCTACAATGAGCAGTTCTTC. Full variable domain (outside the CDR3, taken from reference TRBV11-3 and TRBJ2-1): EAGVVQSPRYKIIEKKQPVAFWCNPISGHNTLYWYLQNLGQGPELLIRYENEEAVDDSQLPKDRFSAERLKGVDSTLKIQPAELGDSAVYLCASSLAQSSYNEQFFGPGTRLTVL.

This rearrangement joins TRBV6-5 to TRBJ1-3; D call uncertain. Germline V CDR1 and CDR2: MNHEY, SVGAGI. V was trimmed by 3 bases and J by 0 bases, leaving 12 bases between them. CDR3 length: 16 residues. CDR3: CASSYGQMSSGNTIYF. The CDR3 DNA reads as TGTGCCAGCAGTTATGGGCAGATGAGCTCTGGAAACACCATATATTTT.

This clone was picked up one time. The gene calls are TRBV6-2 or TRBV6-3 and TRBJ2-1, with D tentatively TRBD1 or TRBD2 (5 bases each). V was trimmed by 4 bases and J by 14 bases, leaving 12 bases between them. The CDR3 is 11 amino acids. In germline, CDR1 is MNHEY, CDR2 SVGEGT. In DNA, the CDR3 is TGTGCCAGCAGTTCAGGGTTCGGGGAGTTCTTC. Protein sequence: CASSSGFGEFF.

The genes are TRBV10-1 and TRBJ1-6; maybe TRBD1 (5 bases). The germline CDR1 and CDR2 sequences are WNHNN and SYGVQD (reference sequence). Trimming cost V 4 bases and J 2 bases, with 9 bases left between them. The CDR3 consists of 15 residues. Here the CDR3 reads CASSGRGPYNSPLHF. DNA of the CDR3: TGCGCCAGCAGTGGGAGGGGCCCCTATAATTCACCCCTCCACTTT.

The rearrangement links TRBV7-2 to TRBJ2-5; D gene unclear. CDR1 is SGHTA and CDR2 is FQGNSA in the germline V gene. The CDR3 is 13 amino acids. V lost 1 base, J lost 3 bases, and 6 bases lay in between. Here the CDR3 DNA reads TGTGCCAGCAGCTTAGTCCCAGAAGAGACCCAGTACTTC. Amino acids: CASSLVPEETQYF.

The chain joins TRBV3-1 (or the pseudogene TRBV3-2) to TRBJ1-1; 8 bases agree with TRBD1. The CDR3 spans 14 residues. Unmatched junction bases numbered 5, after V lost 7 bases and J lost 1 base. From germline, CDR1 is LGHDT and CDR2 YNNKEL (reference sequence). The CDR3 is CASTTTGANTEAFF. The CDR3 nucleotides read TGTGCCAGCACCACGACAGGGGCGAACACTGAAGCTTTCTTT.

This chain links TRBV6-5 with TRBJ2-7, with 8 bases aligning to TRBD1. The trim removed 5 bases at V and 3 bases at J, leaving 9 bases unmatched. Germline CDR1 reads MNHEY; CDR2 reads SVGAGI. The CDR3 is made up of 15 amino acids. CDR3 loop: CASSPYDRGGYEQYF. The CDR3 DNA is TGTGCCAGCAGTCCCTACGACAGGGGAGGCTACGAGCAGTACTTC.

V gene TRBV13 combines with J gene TRBJ1-1; D not certain. Per the germline V gene, CDR1 is PRHDT and CDR2 is FYEKMQ (reference sequence). This CDR3 contains 12 residues. Trimming shortened V by 5 bases and J by 2 bases, and 6 bases separated the two germline ends. Here the CDR3 reads CASSGFNTEAFF. CDR3 nucleotide sequence: TGTGCCAGCAGCGGTTTTAACACTGAAGCTTTCTTT. The whole variable domain, remainder taken from reference TRBV13 and TRBJ1-1, is AAGVIQSPRHLIKEKRETATLKCYPIPRHDTVYWYQQGPGQDPQFLISFYEKMQSDKGSIPDRFSAQQFSDYHSELNMSSLELGDSALYFCASSGFNTEAFFGQGTRLTVV.

The gene calls are TRBV10-3 and TRBJ1-4; D is uncertain. Per germline, CDR1 ENHRY and CDR2 SYGVKD. This CDR3 is built from 13 residues. V was trimmed by 6 bases and J by 4 bases, leaving 9 bases between them. The CDR3 sequence is CAIRDAVNEKLFF. As DNA, the CDR3 is TGTGCCATCAGGGACGCCGTTAATGAAAAACTGTTTTTT.

The chain has TRBV7-6 and TRBJ1-2, with TRBD1 as a possible D gene (5 bases). Germline CDR1 SGHVS, CDR2 FNYEAQ. CDR3 length: 15 residues. The V and J ends lost 3 bases and 2 bases respectively, with 13 bases between them. CDR3 nucleotides: TGTGCCAGCAGCTTTAACATTGGGGCAAACTATGGCTACACCTTC. Its translation is CASSFNIGANYGYTF.

In DNA, the CDR3 is TGTGCCAGCAGTTACTCGACGGGGCTCGGCTACAATGAGCAGTTCTTC. This codes for CASSYSTGLGYNEQFF. The chain couples TRBV6-2 or TRBV6-3 to TRBJ2-1; D is possibly TRBD1 or TRBD2 (5 bases each). Germline-derived CDR1 and CDR2 are MNHEY and SVGEGT. The CDR3 has 16 amino acids. Trimming took 0 bases from V and 3 from J, leaving 12 bases between them.

Only one count was recorded for this clone. The chain carries TRBV6-2 or TRBV6-3 and TRBJ1-2; a weak D match, TRBD1 (5 bases). Trimming took off 4 bases at V and 6 bases at J, with 15 bases between the two ends. Per the germline V gene, CDR1 is MNHEY and CDR2 is SVGEGT. The CDR3 runs to 14 residues. The chain's CDR3 is CASSWGGWTDGYTF. CDR3 sequence (DNA): TGTGCCAGCAGTTGGGGGGGGTGGACGGATGGCTACACCTTC.

The chain uses TRBV6-2 or TRBV6-3 and TRBJ2-3, with a tentative D call TRBD1 (5 bases). V lost 5 bases and J lost 2, with 14 bases in between. Per germline, CDR1 MNHEY and CDR2 SVGEGT. The CDR3 has 15 amino acids. The CDR3 region is CASSHVRALTDTQYF. Here the CDR3 DNA reads TGTGCCAGCAGTCACGTCAGGGCCCTCACAGATACGCAGTATTTT.